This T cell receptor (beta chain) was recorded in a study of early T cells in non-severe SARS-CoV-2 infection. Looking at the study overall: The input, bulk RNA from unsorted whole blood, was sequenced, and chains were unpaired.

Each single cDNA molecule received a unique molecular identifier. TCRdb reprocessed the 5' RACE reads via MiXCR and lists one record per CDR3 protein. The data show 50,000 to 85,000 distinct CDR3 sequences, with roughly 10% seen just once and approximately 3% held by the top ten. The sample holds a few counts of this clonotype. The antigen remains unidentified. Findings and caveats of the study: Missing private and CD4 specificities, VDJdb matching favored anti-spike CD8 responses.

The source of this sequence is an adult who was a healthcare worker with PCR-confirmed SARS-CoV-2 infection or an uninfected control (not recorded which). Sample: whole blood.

In DNA form, the CDR3 reads TGTGCCAGCAGTTTATGGGCAGAAGCTAACTATGGCTACACCTTC. Its translation: CASSLWAEANYGYTF. The gene calls are TRBV28 and TRBJ1-2; no clear D. The CDR3 is made up of 15 amino acids. V lost 0 bases to trimming and J lost 0 bases, with 8 bases between them. CDR1 is MDHEN and CDR2 is SYDVKM in the germline V gene.